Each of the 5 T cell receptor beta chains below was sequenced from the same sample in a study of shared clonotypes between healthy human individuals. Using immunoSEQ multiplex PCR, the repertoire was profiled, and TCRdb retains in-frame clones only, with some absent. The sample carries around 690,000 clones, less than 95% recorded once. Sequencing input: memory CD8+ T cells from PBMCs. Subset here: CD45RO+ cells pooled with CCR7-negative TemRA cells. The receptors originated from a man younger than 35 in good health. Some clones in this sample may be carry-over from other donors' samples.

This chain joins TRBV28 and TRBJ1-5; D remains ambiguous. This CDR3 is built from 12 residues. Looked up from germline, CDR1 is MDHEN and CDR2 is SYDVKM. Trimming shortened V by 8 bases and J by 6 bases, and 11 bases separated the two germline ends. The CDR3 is CASARIGQPQHF. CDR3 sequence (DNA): TGTGCCAGCGCGAGGATAGGTCAGCCCCAGCATTTT.

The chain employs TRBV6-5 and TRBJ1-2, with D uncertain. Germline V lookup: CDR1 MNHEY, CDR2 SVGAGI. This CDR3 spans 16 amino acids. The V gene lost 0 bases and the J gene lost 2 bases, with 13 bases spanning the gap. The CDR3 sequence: CASSYSTKGTNYGYTF. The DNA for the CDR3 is TGTGCCAGCAGTTACTCAACGAAGGGAACCAACTATGGCTACACCTTC.

The CDR3 protein is CASSARGDEQFF. CDR3 in DNA: TGTGCCAGCAGCGCCCGGGGGGATGAGCAGTTCTTC. The V and J genes are TRBV7-9 and TRBJ2-1; 7 nucleotides line up with TRBD2. V lost 5 bases and J lost 8; bases outside the gene matches: 3. The CDR3 contains 12 residues. CDR1 and CDR2 (germline): SEHNR, FQNEAQ (reference sequence). The full variable domain, rest sourced from reference TRBV7-9 and TRBJ2-1, is DTGVSQNPRHKITKRGQNVTFRCDPISEHNRLYWYRQTLGQGPEFLTYFQNEAQLEKSRLLSDRFSAERPKGSFSTLEIQRTEQGDSAMYLCASSARGDEQFFGPGTRLTVL.

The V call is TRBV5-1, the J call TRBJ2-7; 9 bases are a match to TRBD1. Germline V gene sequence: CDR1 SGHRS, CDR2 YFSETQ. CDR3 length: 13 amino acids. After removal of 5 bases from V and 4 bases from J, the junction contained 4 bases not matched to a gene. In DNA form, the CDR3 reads TGCGCCAGCAGAGGGACAGGGAGATACGAGCAGTACTTC. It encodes CASRGTGRYEQYF.

The DNA for the CDR3 is TGTGCCAGCAGGAAGCGGGACTCACCCTACGAGCAGTACTTC. Translated, it gives CASRKRDSPYEQYF. This chain links TRBV6-1 with TRBJ2-7; 7 bases fit TRBD2. The CDR3 is made up of 14 amino acids. V trimming: 6 bases; J trimming: 2 bases; junction bases outside the gene matches: 7. Looked up from germline, CDR1 is MNHNS and CDR2 is SASEGT.